The T cell receptor beta chain under discussion was sequenced for a study of shared clonotypes between healthy human individuals. CDR1 and CDR2 from the germline V gene are MNHEY and SMNVEV (reference sequence). Trimming left V 6 bases short and J 0 bases short, with 15 bases between. This CDR3 has 15 amino acids. Using immunoSEQ multiplex PCR, the repertoire was profiled, and TCRdb retains in-frame clones only, with some absent. The sample consists of some 2,100,000 clones, roughly 91% of them appearing once. CD8 cells regarded as naive lacked CD45RO, were positively chosen for CCR7, and omitted terminally differentiated effector memory CD45RA+ cells.

The specimen sequenced was naive CD8+ T cells from PBMCs. This rearrangement joins TRBV27 to TRBJ2-7; a possible D gene is TRBD2 (6 bases). The sequence was collected from a man between 18 and 35 years old in good health. Some clones in this sample may be carry-over from other donors' samples. CDR3 coding DNA: TGTGCCAGCAGCCCCAGACTAGGGCTCTCCTACGAGCAGTACTTC. Translation gives CASSPRLGLSYEQYF.